This TCR beta chain came from a study of T cells expressing NK-cell markers. Whole-study context: Most of the eight sequenced donors were classified as HCMV-seropositive, and one was classified as seronegative.

Following a re-call of the 5' RACE reads, TCRdb has one entry per CDR3 protein and lacks DNA. The sample includes about 170,000 distinct CDR3 sequences. The CDR3 spans 15 residues. In germline, CDR1 is MNHEY, CDR2 SMNVEV (reference sequence). The sequencing input was blood T cells: a sorted CD56 or NKG2C T cell subset, CD4+ or CD8+ T cells, or bulk PBMC T cells (not recorded which). This clonotype originated in a man aged 18 to 69 in good health. This sequence joins TRBV27 and TRBJ2-7; TCRdb's D call, TRBD1, is unchecked because there is no DNA. CDR3: CASSTSRDGTREQYF.